This record concerns one TCR beta chain sequence. Its antigen is currently unknown. The CDR3 length is 15 residues. Trimming stripped 4 bases from V and 2 bases from J, with 12 bases between. The V gene's germline CDR1 is MDHEN and CDR2 SYDVKM. TCRdb independently ran MiXCR on the RACE reads; one entry per CDR3 protein. This sample has roughly 200,000 distinct CDR3 sequences, with around a quarter found just once. Time point meaning: patch test 3, about 24 weeks after DPC sensitization. This sample's treatment: therapeutic diphenylcyclopropenone sensitization with weekly scalp DPC. The record originates from a study of human T cells and chemical hapten exposure. Findings of the study overall: Relative to controls, expanded TCRs formed significantly more large CDR3 similarity clusters.

V usage is TRBV28 and J usage is TRBJ2-1; possibly TRBD2 for D (6 bases). The receptor was derived from a woman aged 40 to 55 with alopecia areata. Some clones in this sample may be carry-over from other donors' samples. The sequencing here drew on whole blood, taken in connection with sensitization to the hapten diphenylcyclopropenone (DPC). For the CDR3, the DNA is TGTGCCAGCAGTTCATCGGGAGACCCCTACAATGAGCAGTTCTTC. Translated, it gives CASSSSGDPYNEQFF.